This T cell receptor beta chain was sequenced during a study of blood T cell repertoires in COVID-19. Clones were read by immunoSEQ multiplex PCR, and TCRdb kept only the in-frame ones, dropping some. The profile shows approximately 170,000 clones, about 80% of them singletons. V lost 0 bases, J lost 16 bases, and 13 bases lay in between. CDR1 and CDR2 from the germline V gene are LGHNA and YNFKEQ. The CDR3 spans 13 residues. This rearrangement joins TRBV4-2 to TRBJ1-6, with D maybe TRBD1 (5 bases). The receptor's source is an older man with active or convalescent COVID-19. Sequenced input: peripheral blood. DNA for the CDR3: TGTGCCAGCAGCCAAGATGAAGGCAGGGCTCTCCACTTT. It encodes CASSQDEGRALHF.